The 32 T cell receptor beta chains reported below all come from one sample, sequenced in a study of Ad26.COV2.S vaccination and SARS-CoV-2 variants. Sequencing was performed with immunoSEQ multiplex PCR; in TCRdb, only in-frame clones are kept and a portion is missing. This table holds about 400,000 clones, about 88% found once. The sample's treatment: roughly 18 received Ad26.COV2.S at low or high dose, single or two shots; roughly five received placebo; per-sample allocation not given. Each sample was drawn 63 days after the first injection (of vaccine or placebo). Sequences were derived from peripheral blood, sampled in a trial of Ad26.COV2.S vaccine versus placebo. The receptors come from a person between 18 and 60 years old who received the Ad26.COV2.S COVID-19 vaccine or a placebo.

The chain carries TRBV27 and TRBJ2-1, with 7 bases matching TRBD2. This CDR3 spans 15 amino acids. The germline gives CDR1 MNHEY, CDR2 SMNVEV (reference sequence). Trimming at V came to 6 bases and at J to 2 bases, leaving 7 bases not matched to a gene. The CDR3 DNA follows: TGTGCCAGCAGCAGGGACTACAACACCTACAATGAGCAGTTCTTC. Protein product: CASSRDYNTYNEQFF.

This sequence joins TRBV9 and TRBJ2-3; a weak D match, TRBD2 (6 bases). From germline, CDR1 is SGDLS and CDR2 YYNGEE. The CDR3 extends over 21 amino acids. V was pared by 0 bases and J by 3 bases, with 29 bases between. This CDR3 reads CASSVAPRTRRGSGGTDTQYF. The CDR3 coding sequence is TGTGCCAGCAGCGTAGCTCCCCGGACCCGACGGGGGAGTGGGGGAACAGATACGCAGTATTTT.

The genes are TRBV15 and TRBJ1-2; the D gene is possibly TRBD1 (6 bases). This CDR3 contains 13 residues. Germline V gene data show CDR1 as LNHNV and CDR2 as YYDKDF (reference sequence). V was clipped by 1 base and J by 8 bases, with 11 bases between them. CDR3 DNA sequence: TGTGCCACCAGCAGAGGGGGGGCCCGCGGCTACACCTTC. Encoded protein: CATSRGGARGYTF.

The chain combines TRBV19 with TRBJ2-1, with TRBD2 as a possible D gene (5 bases). V dropped 2 bases and J dropped 14 bases, with 13 bases sitting between them. This CDR3 is built from 12 residues. Germline CDR1 LNHDA, CDR2 SQIVND (reference sequence). In DNA, the CDR3 is TGTGCCAGTAGTATATTCGGACTCCCCGAGTTCTTC. This encodes CASSIFGLPEFF. Combining the CDR3 with reference TRBV19 and TRBJ2-1 gives the whole variable domain DGGITQSPKYLFRKEGQNVTLSCEQNLNHDAMYWYRQDPGQGLRLIYYSQIVNDFQKGDIAEGYSVSREKKESFPLTVTSAQKNPTAFYLCASSIFGLPEFFGPGTRLTVL.

This chain links TRBV7-9 with TRBJ2-1, with D possibly being TRBD1 (6 bases). The V gene's germline CDR1 is SEHNR and CDR2 FQNEAQ (reference sequence). This CDR3 comprises 13 residues. V shed 0 bases and J shed 9 bases, with 9 bases lying between them. CDR3 loop: CASSLAGGSEQFF. The CDR3 DNA is TGTGCCAGCAGCTTAGCAGGGGGAAGTGAGCAGTTCTTC. The full variable domain, with the rest looked up from reference TRBV7-9 and TRBJ2-1, is DTGVSQNPRHKITKRGQNVTFRCDPISEHNRLYWYRQTLGQGPEFLTYFQNEAQLEKSRLLSDRFSAERPKGSFSTLEIQRTEQGDSAMYLCASSLAGGSEQFFGPGTRLTVL.

The chain carries TRBV24-1 and TRBJ2-3; 13 bases match TRBD2. CDR1 and CDR2 from the germline V gene are KGHDR and SFDVKD. The V gene end was trimmed by 5 bases and the J gene end by 1 base; junction bases not matched to a gene: 17. This CDR3 comprises 21 residues. CDR3 nucleotides: TGTGCCACCAGTGGTAACTCCGGGACTAGCGGGACCCCCCGGGGCACAGATACGCAGTATTTT. Translating gives CATSGNSGTSGTPRGTDTQYF.

J is TRBJ1-2 and V is TRBV5-6, with D possibly being TRBD1 (6 bases). There are 13 residues in the CDR3. The germline V gene encodes CDR1 SGHDT and CDR2 YYEEEE. V dropped 3 bases and J dropped 4 bases, with 10 bases sitting between them. The CDR3 DNA follows: TGTGCCAGCAGCTCCGACAGGACCTATGGCTACACCTTC. Amino acid sequence: CASSSDRTYGYTF. Based on the CDR3 plus reference TRBV5-6 and TRBJ1-2, the full variable domain is DAGVTQSPTHLIKTRGQQVTLRCSPKSGHDTVSWYQQALGQGPQFIFQYYEEEERQRGNFPDRFSGHQFPNYSSELNVNALLLGDSALYLCASSSDRTYGYTFGSGTRLTVV.

This sequence joins TRBV5-6 and TRBJ1-4; the D is unclear. The CDR3 covers 15 residues. The V gene lost 0 bases and the J gene lost 3 bases, with 9 bases spanning the gap. Germline values: CDR1 SGHDT, CDR2 YYEEEE. The CDR3 loop is CASSLDMSANEKLFF. As DNA, the CDR3 is TGTGCCAGCAGCTTGGACATGTCGGCTAATGAAAAACTGTTTTTT.

The chain is built from TRBV6-1 and TRBJ2-5; 9 positions agree with TRBD2. Per the germline V gene, CDR1 is MNHNS and CDR2 is SASEGT. The CDR3 runs to 16 residues. Trimming took 0 bases from V and 4 from J; bases not matched to a gene: 6. Here the CDR3 DNA reads TGTGCCAGCAGTGAAGCGGGCGGGAGGGCCGCAGAGACCCAGTACTTC. Residues: CASSEAGGRAAETQYF.

The chain has TRBV9 and TRBJ2-2; D unclear. Trimming removed 3 bases from V and 6 bases from J, with 3 bases in between. The CDR3 contains 11 residues. Per the germline V gene, CDR1 is SGDLS and CDR2 is YYNGEE. Here the CDR3 reads CASSGAGELFF. CDR3 DNA sequence: TGTGCCAGCAGCGGTGCCGGGGAGCTGTTTTTT.

V usage is TRBV9 and J usage is TRBJ1-2; 9 nucleotides match TRBD1. There are 14 residues in the CDR3. Germline loops: CDR1 SGDLS, CDR2 YYNGEE. J was trimmed by 8 bases and V by 3 bases; bases with no gene match: 8. CDR3 in DNA: TGTGCCAGCAGCGGCGGACAGGGGTTTTACGGCTACACCTTC. It yields the protein CASSGGQGFYGYTF.

The V gene is TRBV5-4, the J gene TRBJ2-2, with TRBD2 matching 11 bases. The J segment lost 3 bases and the V segment lost 4 bases, leaving 2 bases of the junction unmatched. Germline V gene lookup returns CDR1 SGHNT and CDR2 YYREEE (reference sequence). The CDR3 loop spans 15 amino acids. The CDR3 nucleotides are TGTGCCAGCAGCCCGGGACTAGCGGACACCGGGGAGCTGTTTTTT. Translation gives CASSPGLADTGELFF.

DNA of the CDR3: TGTGCCAGCAGTCATGGGGTTGGCGAGCAGTACTTC. Protein product: CASSHGVGEQYF. The rearrangement links TRBV12-3 or TRBV12-4 to TRBJ2-7; no reliable D call. This CDR3 has 12 residues. Between the trimmed V and J ends, which lost 5 bases and 6 bases, there was a span of 11 bases.

This chain uses TRBV11-2 with TRBJ2-7, with 9 nucleotides matching TRBD1. CDR1 is SGHAT, CDR2 FQNNGV, per germline. The CDR3 contains 14 residues. The V segment lost 5 bases and the J segment 6 bases; nucleotides outside the gene matches: 8. As DNA, the CDR3 is TGTGCCAGCAGCCTATGGACAGGGGCCGGCGAGCAGTACTTC. Protein: CASSLWTGAGEQYF.

The chain links TRBV6-6 to TRBJ2-5, with 7 bases aligning to TRBD1. The CDR3 spans 13 residues. Trimming took 9 bases from V and 5 from J; bases not matched to a gene: 9. Per germline, CDR1 MNHNY and CDR2 SVGAGI (reference sequence). DNA of the CDR3: TGTGCCAGTAAGACAGGGAGCGTTGAGACCCAGTACTTC. Translated, it gives CASKTGSVETQYF.

The chain joins TRBV28 to TRBJ1-6, with D uncertain. Germline CDR1 reads MDHEN; CDR2 reads SYDVKM. V shed 3 bases and J shed 7 bases, with 7 bases lying between them. The CDR3 loop spans 13 amino acids. CDR3 nucleotide sequence: TGTGCCAGCAGTTTCGCCCAGAATTCACCCCTCCACTTT. It yields the protein CASSFAQNSPLHF.

The chain recombines TRBV10-3 with TRBJ1-4; TRBD1 aligns across 8 bases. The CDR3 totals 14 residues. Germline V gene data show CDR1 as ENHRY and CDR2 as SYGVKD. V lost 10 bases and J lost 2; bases outside the gene matches: 6. DNA for the CDR3: TGTGCCAGCTGGACAGGGTTTACTAATGAAAAACTGTTTTTT. Encoded protein: CASWTGFTNEKLFF.

Comment on this clone: The junction does not match germline at one end; this may be a read error. This chain joins TRBV7-9 and TRBJ1-5; D is ambiguous. Germline V CDR1 and CDR2: SEHNR, FQNEAQ (reference sequence). This CDR3 has 13 residues. CDR3 residues: CASSFSTHQRQHF. CDR3 sequence (DNA): TGTGCCAGCAGCTTCTCTACCCATCAGCGCCAGCATTTT. The full variable domain, rest sourced from reference TRBV7-9 and TRBJ1-5, is DTGVSQNPRHKITKRGQNVTFRCDPISEHNRLYWYRQTLGQGPEFLTYFQNEAQLEKSRLLSDRFSAERPKGSFSTLEIQRTEQGDSAMYLCASSFSTHQRQHFGDGTRLSIL.

The chain couples TRBV29-1 to TRBJ2-1; weak D call: TRBD1 (5 bases). Trimming pared 0 bases from V and 9 bases from J, leaving 12 bases between. CDR3 length: 13 amino acids. Germline lookup yields CDR1 SQVTM and CDR2 ANQGSEA. CDR3 DNA: TGCAGCGTTGAAGAATTTAGGGGTTCTGAGCAGTTCTTC. It yields the protein CSVEEFRGSEQFF.

This chain joins TRBV5-5 and TRBJ1-1, with 8 bases aligning to TRBD1. V lost 5 bases, J lost 6 bases, and 9 bases stayed unmatched. Germline V gene lookup returns CDR1 SGHKS and CDR2 YYEKEE (reference sequence). The length of the CDR3 is 14 residues. Written as DNA, the CDR3 is TGTGCCAGCAGTTTGCAGGGGGCTTCGGCTGAAGCTTTCTTT. This sequence encodes CASSLQGASAEAFF.

In DNA form, the CDR3 reads TGCGCCAGCAGCTCTACAGGGTTCACCGGGGAGCTGTTTTTT. This encodes CASSSTGFTGELFF. The rearrangement links TRBV5-1 to TRBJ2-2; D possibly corresponds to TRBD1 (6 bases). CDR1 and CDR2 (germline): SGHRS, YFSETQ. The CDR3 extends over 14 amino acids. The ends were cut back, 3 bases at V and 4 bases at J, with 10 bases in the middle. The whole variable domain, filled in from reference TRBV5-1 and TRBJ2-2, reads KAGVTQTPRYLIKTRGQQVTLSCSPISGHRSVSWYQQTPGQGLQFLFEYFSETQRNKGNFPGRFSGRQFSNSRSEMNVSTLELGDSALYLCASSSTGFTGELFFGEGSRLTVL.

This clone was observed once. The chain carries TRBV19 and TRBJ2-7, with a weak D call TRBD2 (7 bases). V was trimmed by 3 bases and J by 6 bases, leaving 12 bases between them. The germline gives CDR1 LNHDA, CDR2 SQIVND (reference sequence). The CDR3 loop spans 13 amino acids. The CDR3 sequence is CASSMEGGSEQYF. The CDR3 coding sequence is TGTGCCAGTAGTATGGAGGGGGGGAGCGAGCAGTACTTC.

The CDR3 loop is CASSGTPYNEQFF. In nucleotides, the CDR3 is TGCGCCAGTAGCGGGACCCCCTACAATGAGCAGTTCTTC. The chain uses TRBV4-1 and TRBJ2-1; 8 bases are a match to TRBD2. CDR1 is MGHRA and CDR2 is YSYEKL in the germline V gene. V shed 9 bases, J shed 2 bases, and the junction held 3 bases outside the gene matches. This CDR3 is 13 amino acids long.

This clone was seen just once. The chain couples TRBV13 to TRBJ1-1; D is unclear. CDR1 and CDR2 (germline): PRHDT, FYEKMQ (reference sequence). The ends were cut back, 4 bases at V and 1 base at J, with 7 bases in the middle. The length of the CDR3 is 13 residues. The CDR3: CASSSSRNTEAFF. The CDR3, as DNA: TGTGCCAGCAGCTCGTCAAGGAACACTGAAGCTTTCTTT.

The genes are TRBV20-1 and TRBJ1-1, with a tentative D call TRBD1 (6 bases). The V and J ends lost 5 bases and 8 bases respectively, with 12 bases between them. The CDR3 sequence is 11 residues long. Germline V gene sequence: CDR1 DFQATT, CDR2 SNEGSKA (reference sequence). The CDR3 protein is CSAGRGSEAFF. CDR3 bases: TGCAGTGCTGGTAGGGGGTCCGAAGCTTTCTTT.

This chain links TRBV28 with TRBJ2-3; D is unresolved. CDR1 and CDR2 (germline): MDHEN, SYDVKM. Trimming left V 6 bases short and J 2 bases short, with 15 bases between. The CDR3 is 15 amino acids. The CDR3 loop reads CASSLKLLYTDTQYF. The CDR3 DNA sequence: TGTGCCAGCAGCCTCAAACTACTATACACAGATACGCAGTATTTT.

V usage is TRBV5-4 and J usage is TRBJ1-1, with D unresolved. Trimming pared 6 bases from V and 4 bases from J, leaving 16 bases between. The CDR3 has 14 residues. The germline V gene encodes CDR1 SGHNT and CDR2 YYREEE (reference sequence). For the CDR3, the DNA is TGTGCCAGCACCATGTTCGGCTCTGTCACTGAAGCTTTCTTT. Translating it yields CASTMFGSVTEAFF. Variable domain in full (rest from reference TRBV5-4 and TRBJ1-1): ETGVTQSPTHLIKTRGQQVTLRCSSQSGHNTVSWYQQALGQGPQFIFQYYREEENGRGNFPPRFSGLQFPNYSSELNVNALELDDSALYLCASTMFGSVTEAFFGQGTRLTVV.

This chain links TRBV5-6 with TRBJ1-1; tentatively, D is TRBD1 (6 bases). Trimming pared 2 bases from V and 8 bases from J, leaving 13 bases between. This CDR3 is 13 amino acids long. CDR1 and CDR2 from the germline V gene are SGHDT and YYEEEE. CDR3 coding DNA: TGTGCCAGCAGCTTAGATCGGGGGGCCGAAGCTTTCTTT. Its protein product is CASSLDRGAEAFF.

Worth noting for this clone: Other DNA sequences from this sample encode an identical CDR3 as well. The chain combines TRBV7-3 with TRBJ1-1; D may be TRBD1 (6 bases). The CDR3 spans 14 residues. V lost 3 bases and J 1 base, leaving 9 bases between the germline ends. Germline CDR1 is SGHTA and CDR2 is FQGTGA. CDR3 region: CASSLGQANTEAFF. The CDR3 coding sequence is TGTGCCAGCAGCTTGGGACAAGCGAACACTGAAGCTTTCTTT.

The V gene is TRBV3-1 (or the pseudogene TRBV3-2), the J gene TRBJ2-7; possibly TRBD1 for D (6 bases). CDR3 length: 16 residues. V was clipped by 0 bases and J by 1 base, with 13 bases between them. Per germline, CDR1 LGHDT and CDR2 YNNKEL (reference sequence). The CDR3 protein is CASSQDLGTQSYEQYF. CDR3 nucleotide sequence: TGTGCCAGCAGCCAAGATCTAGGGACACAATCCTACGAGCAGTACTTC.

The chain couples TRBV5-1 to TRBJ2-7; 8 bases agree with TRBD1. V dropped 0 bases and J dropped 4; count of bases not matched to a gene: 9. Germline V lookup: CDR1 SGHRS, CDR2 YFSETQ. CDR3 length equals 16 residues. CDR3 protein: CASSLATGEEEYEQYF. The CDR3 bases are TGCGCCAGCAGCTTGGCGACAGGGGAGGAGGAATACGAGCAGTACTTC.

This chain joins TRBV6-1 and TRBJ2-7; 10 bases are a match to TRBD2. Germline V lookup: CDR1 MNHNS, CDR2 SASEGT. Trimming took 2 bases from V and 4 from J; bases not matched to a gene: 8. The CDR3 runs to 16 residues. CDR3 coding DNA: TGTGCCAGCAGTGAACTAGCGGGAGTCGTAGGATACGAGCAGTACTTC. It translates to CASSELAGVVGYEQYF.